These 27 T cell receptor beta chains were sequenced from one sample in a study of OX40 agonist ivuxolimab in advanced cancers. Sequencing used immunoSEQ multiplex PCR; TCRdb keeps in-frame clones, though not all of them. Of around 25,000 clones listed, approximately 83% were seen once; the top ten hold more than 6.5%. The sequences come from CD4+ or CD8+ T cells sorted from blood, collected in a trial of the OX40 agonist ivuxolimab. These TCRs come from an adult with an advanced solid tumor such as melanoma, head and neck, liver or kidney cancer.

The chain uses TRBV27 and TRBJ1-5, with D possibly TRBD1 on 5 matching bases. This CDR3 region has 13 residues. Trimming stripped 5 bases from V and 5 bases from J, with 10 bases between. Germline CDR1 and CDR2: MNHEY and SMNVEV (reference sequence). CDR3 sequence reads: CASSPGLDQPQHF. The CDR3 nucleotides read TGTGCCAGCAGTCCAGGGCTTGATCAGCCCCAGCATTTT.

The chain joins TRBV11-2 to TRBJ2-3; D may be TRBD2 (5 bases). The V gene's germline CDR1 is SGHAT and CDR2 FQNNGV. With 5 bases removed from V and 6 bases from J, the gap between germline ends came to 18 bases. The CDR3 has 15 amino acids. The CDR3 sequence: CASSITDWSHDTQYF. DNA for the CDR3: TGTGCCAGCAGCATCACGGACTGGAGCCACGATACGCAGTATTTT.

This chain connects TRBV29-1 to TRBJ2-7; 9 nucleotides match TRBD1. Per the germline V gene, CDR1 is SQVTM and CDR2 is ANQGSEA. Trimming took 0 bases from V and 6 from J; bases not matched to a gene: 6. The CDR3 totals 14 residues. CDR3 nucleotides: TGCAGCGTTGAAGATCATGGGACAGGGATCGAGCAGTACTTC. The encoded protein is CSVEDHGTGIEQYF.

The V and J genes are TRBV27 and TRBJ1-6, with 9 bases identical to TRBD1. J gave up 6 bases and V 5 bases, and 8 bases lay outside the gene matches. CDR1 and CDR2 from the germline V gene are MNHEY and SMNVEV (reference sequence). CDR3 size: 16 residues. The chain's CDR3 is CASSNNRGLSNSPLHF. The CDR3 DNA is TGTGCCAGCAGTAACAACAGGGGGCTATCTAATTCACCCCTCCACTTT.

This clone counts as medium-sized. Other DNA sequences in the same sample also yield this CDR3. The V call is TRBV11-3, the J call TRBJ1-1; D uncertain. CDR1 is SGHNT, CDR2 YENEEA, per germline. This CDR3 has 13 residues. Between the trimmed V and J ends, which lost 4 bases and 5 bases, there was a span of 11 bases. The CDR3: CASSYSFGTEAFF. CDR3 in DNA: TGTGCCAGCAGCTACTCCTTCGGAACTGAAGCTTTCTTT.

To note about this clone: The junction differs from germline at one of its ends, possibly a read error. The chain uses TRBV7-7 and TRBJ2-7; no clear D. This CDR3 region has 13 residues. Per the germline V gene, CDR1 is SSHAT and CDR2 is FNYEAQ (reference sequence). The CDR3 reads CASSPGQGYEQYF. Here the CDR3 DNA reads TGTGCTAGCAGCCCGGGTCAAGGCTACGAGCAGTACTTC.

In this sample, this clone turned up once. The chain is built from TRBV27 and TRBJ2-5; D perhaps matches TRBD1 (5 bases). The germline V and J ends were trimmed by 5 bases and 5 bases, with 12 bases remaining between them. This CDR3 has 13 residues. Looked up from germline, CDR1 is MNHEY and CDR2 is SMNVEV (reference sequence). The CDR3 DNA reads as TGTGCCAGCAGTCCCCTAGGGGTTGAGACCCAGTACTTC. It translates to CASSPLGVETQYF.

The rearrangement uses TRBV4-3 and TRBJ2-1; tentative D call: TRBD1 (5 bases). Germline V gives CDR1 LGHNA, CDR2 YSLEER. This CDR3 spans 15 amino acids. The V end lost 0 bases, the J end lost 8 bases, and 14 bases lay between the germline ends. The CDR3 nucleotides read TGCGCCAGCAGCCAAGAGGGGCCTCTCGACGATGAGCAGTTCTTC. Its protein product is CASSQEGPLDDEQFF.

The V call is TRBV5-4, the J call TRBJ2-5; a possible D gene is TRBD1 (6 bases). This CDR3 comprises 13 residues. The germline V and J ends were trimmed by 3 bases and 5 bases, with 11 bases remaining between them. Looked up from germline, CDR1 is SGHNT and CDR2 is YYREEE (reference sequence). CDR3 DNA sequence: TGTGCCAGCAGCTGGGACAATTTGGAGACCCAGTACTTC. This translates into CASSWDNLETQYF.

This clone has just a few counts. This chain uses TRBV4-1 with TRBJ1-4, with unresolved D. The CDR3 consists of 15 residues. In germline, CDR1 is MGHRA, CDR2 YSYEKL. Trimming took 0 bases from V and 1 from J, leaving 6 bases between them. CDR3 DNA sequence: TGCGCCAGCAGCCAAGAATCGGTAACTAATGAAAAACTGTTTTTT. Translated: CASSQESVTNEKLFF.

The CDR3 DNA is TGTGCCAGCAGGGGGTTCTCTGGAAACACCATATATTTT. Its translation: CASRGFSGNTIYF. The V and J genes are TRBV9 and TRBJ1-3; D gene ambiguous. The ends were cut back, 5 bases at V and 0 bases at J, with 6 bases in the middle. The germline V gene encodes CDR1 SGDLS and CDR2 YYNGEE. The CDR3 is made up of 13 amino acids.

This rearrangement joins TRBV6-5 to TRBJ2-5, with D uncertain. There are 14 residues in the CDR3. The germline V gene encodes CDR1 MNHEY and CDR2 SVGAGI. Trimming stripped 2 bases from V and 6 bases from J, with 13 bases between. As DNA, the CDR3 is TGTGCCAGCAGTTACAAAGAAGAAGTTAAGACCCAGTACTTC. This translates into CASSYKEEVKTQYF.

This clone was observed a handful of times. The CDR3 nucleotides read TGCGCCAGCAGCCAATCAGGACAGAACCTTGACCTCCCCTATGGCTACACCTTC. It is translated as CASSQSGQNLDLPYGYTF. The V and J genes are TRBV4-3 and TRBJ1-2, with TRBD1 as a possible D gene (6 bases). Trimming removed 2 bases from V and 4 bases from J, with 23 bases in between. The CDR3 covers 18 residues. The germline V gene has CDR1 LGHNA and CDR2 YSLEER.

This clone occurred a few times. The chain joins TRBV7-2 to TRBJ1-1, with D possibly TRBD1 on 6 matching bases. Germline V gene lookup returns CDR1 SGHTA and CDR2 FQGNSA. V was clipped by 5 bases and J by 1 base, with 8 bases between them. The CDR3 totals 13 residues. CDR3 loop: CASSTGTNTEAFF. CDR3 coding DNA: TGTGCCAGCAGCACAGGGACGAACACTGAAGCTTTCTTT.

The chain couples TRBV19 to TRBJ1-1; a weak D match, TRBD1 (5 bases). Germline CDR1 is LNHDA and CDR2 is SQIVND (reference sequence). Trimming took off 7 bases at V and 0 bases at J, with 9 bases between the two ends. There are 13 residues in the CDR3. The CDR3 spells CASNPGVNTEAFF. CDR3 sequence (DNA): TGTGCCAGTAACCCGGGGGTGAACACTGAAGCTTTCTTT.

V gene TRBV7-9 combines with J gene TRBJ2-2; D is undetermined. The V end lost 5 bases, the J end lost 4 bases, and 8 bases lay between the germline ends. This CDR3 has 13 amino acids. Per germline, CDR1 SEHNR and CDR2 FQNEAQ (reference sequence). CDR3 nucleotide sequence: TGTGCCAGCAGCGGCGGATTCACCGGGGAGCTGTTTTTT. It encodes CASSGGFTGELFF.

This clone appeared once. V gene TRBV2 combines with J gene TRBJ1-1, with 9 bases that match TRBD1. Looked up from germline, CDR1 is SNHLY and CDR2 is FYNNEI. The CDR3 has 18 amino acids. Germline trimming cut 5 bases from V and 4 bases from J; bases unmatched to any gene: 17. The CDR3: CASSTDPGQGRSFTEAFF. In DNA form, the CDR3 reads TGTGCCAGCAGTACAGATCCGGGACAGGGTCGTAGTTTCACTGAAGCTTTCTTT. Full variable domain (missing parts from reference TRBV2 and TRBJ1-1): EPEVTQTPSHQVTQMGQEVILRCVPISNHLYFYWYRQILGQKVEFLVSFYNNEISEKSEIFDDQFSVERPDGSNFTLKIRSTKLEDSAMYFCASSTDPGQGRSFTEAFFGQGTRLTVV.

This chain joins TRBV4-1 and TRBJ1-2; 9 bases map to TRBD1. The CDR3 extends over 16 amino acids. With 4 bases clipped from V and 4 bases from J, the junction kept 10 bases outside the gene matches. Germline V CDR1 and CDR2: MGHRA, YSYEKL. CDR3: CASSRSPGQGSYGYTF. CDR3 sequence (DNA): TGCGCCAGCAGCCGATCGCCGGGACAGGGAAGCTATGGCTACACCTTC.

The rearrangement joins TRBV10-1 to TRBJ1-2; unclear D gene. The CDR3 has 12 amino acids. Germline V gene lookup returns CDR1 WNHNN and CDR2 SYGVQD (reference sequence). Deletions cut 7 bases from V and 4 bases from J, with 10 bases between. CDR3 nucleotides: TGCGCCAGCACTTGGCCAGGCTATGGCTACACCTTC. Translation: CASTWPGYGYTF.

The V and J genes are TRBV4-3 and TRBJ2-3, with 7 positions matching TRBD2. Germline V gives CDR1 LGHNA, CDR2 YSLEER. The CDR3 is made up of 14 amino acids. V was pared by 6 bases and J by 5 bases, with 8 bases of the junction left unmatched. The DNA for the CDR3 is TGCGCCAGCAGTCCGGGGGGTCCGGGAGATACGCAGTATTTT. It codes for CASSPGGPGDTQYF.

This rearrangement joins TRBV29-1 to TRBJ2-3; 11 bases are a match to TRBD2. V shed 6 bases, J shed 4 bases, and the junction held 9 bases outside the gene matches. This CDR3 contains 15 residues. Germline lookup yields CDR1 SQVTM and CDR2 ANQGSEA. CDR3 protein: CSVYPTSGGPDTQYF. The CDR3 nucleotides read TGCAGCGTCTACCCTACTAGCGGGGGACCAGATACGCAGTATTTT.

This chain links TRBV7-2 with TRBJ2-1, with 13 bases that match TRBD2. V gave up 5 bases and J gave up 7 bases; unmatched junction bases: 5. The CDR3 contains 15 residues. Germline CDR1 is SGHTA and CDR2 is FQGNSA. The CDR3 bases are TGTGCCAGCAGCGAACTAGCGGGGGGGCAAAATGAGCAGTTCTTC. Its protein is CASSELAGGQNEQFF.

The J gene is TRBJ1-1, the V gene TRBV9; 8 bases agree with TRBD1. Trimming at V came to 4 bases and at J to 4 bases, leaving 6 bases not matched to a gene. This CDR3 contains 14 residues. The V gene's germline CDR1 is SGDLS and CDR2 YYNGEE. CDR3 region: CASSLGTGGTEAFF. The CDR3 DNA is TGTGCCAGCAGCCTTGGGACAGGTGGCACTGAAGCTTTCTTT.

The CDR3 is CASSIDRYEQFF. Here the CDR3 DNA reads TGTGCCAGTAGTATCGATAGGTATGAGCAGTTCTTC. This chain joins TRBV19 and TRBJ2-1; the D is unclear. Trimming removed 3 bases from V and 8 bases from J, with 8 bases in between. This CDR3 contains 12 residues. Per germline, CDR1 LNHDA and CDR2 SQIVND (reference sequence).

The chain links TRBV9 to TRBJ2-3; D tentatively fits TRBD1 or TRBD2 (6 bases each). The CDR3 totals 14 residues. Trimming shortened V by 4 bases and J by 6 bases, and 15 bases separated the two germline ends. The germline gives CDR1 SGDLS, CDR2 YYNGEE. The CDR3 coding sequence is TGTGCCAGCAGCCCCGGAGGGGGATCCGATACGCAGTATTTT. This translates into CASSPGGGSDTQYF.

This chain connects TRBV7-9 to TRBJ1-2; maybe TRBD1 (5 bases). The V gene lost 6 bases and the J gene lost 1 base, with 12 bases spanning the gap. Germline assignment: CDR1 SEHNR and CDR2 FQNEAQ (reference sequence). This CDR3 spans 14 amino acids. The CDR3 nucleotides read TGTGCCAGCAGTGGGGGAGGGATTAACTATGGCTACACCTTC. This translates into CASSGGGINYGYTF.

The rearrangement joins TRBV27 to TRBJ1-2; the match to TRBD1 covers 8 bases. Trimming took 3 bases from V and 2 from J; bases not matched to a gene: 2. The CDR3 sequence is 14 residues long. Germline V gene sequence: CDR1 MNHEY, CDR2 SMNVEV (reference sequence). The CDR3 here is CASSFQGANYGYTF. DNA of the CDR3: TGTGCCAGCAGTTTTCAGGGGGCGAACTATGGCTACACCTTC.